This T cell receptor beta chain is drawn from a study of T cells in Graves' hyperthyroidism and ophthalmopathy. The V end lost 8 bases, the J end lost 3 bases, and 14 bases lay between the germline ends. Per germline, CDR1 MNHEY and CDR2 SVGEGT. CDR3 size: 14 residues. This clonotype was seen at least ten times. Using RNA transcripts as the source, TCR beta CDR3 regions were amplified. First-round RT-PCR of the TCR CDR3 relied on the HTBI primer set. TCRdb analysed the multiplex PCR reads with MiXCR anew, one entry per CDR3 protein. The table records a few hundred thousand distinct CDR3 sequences, around 16% of them present only once.

The sequencing sample was made of blood. J is TRBJ1-5 and V is TRBV6-2 or TRBV6-3; D is undetermined. This TCR came from a woman aged 25 to 39 with Graves' hyperthyroidism. The chain's CDR3 is CASGFDYLNQPQHF. CDR3 nucleotide sequence: TGTGCCAGCGGGTTTGACTATCTCAATCAGCCCCAGCATTTT.